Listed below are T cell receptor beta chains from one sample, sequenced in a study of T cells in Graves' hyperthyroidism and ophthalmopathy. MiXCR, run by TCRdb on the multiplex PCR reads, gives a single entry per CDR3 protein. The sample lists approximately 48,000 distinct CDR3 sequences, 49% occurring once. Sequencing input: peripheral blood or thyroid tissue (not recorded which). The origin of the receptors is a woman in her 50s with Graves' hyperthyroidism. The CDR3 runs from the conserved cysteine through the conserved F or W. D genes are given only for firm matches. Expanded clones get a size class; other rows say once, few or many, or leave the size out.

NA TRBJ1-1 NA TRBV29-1 CSVEAYRRYTEAFF TGCAGCGTTGAGGCCTACAGGAGGTACACTGAAGCTTTCTTT
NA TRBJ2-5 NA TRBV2 CASSYFRGMTQYF TGTGCCAGCAGTTACTTTAGAGGTATGACCCAGTACTTC
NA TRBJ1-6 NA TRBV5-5 CASSLRYRRDSPLHF TGTGCCAGCAGCTTGCGGTACAGGAGAGATTCACCCCTCCACTTT
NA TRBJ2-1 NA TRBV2 CASSYQRSSYNEQFF TGTGCCAGCAGTTATCAGCGGAGCTCCTACAATGAGCAGTTCTTC
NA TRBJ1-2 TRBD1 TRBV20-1 CSALTGENYGYTF TGCAGTGCTCTGACAGGGGAAAACTATGGCTACACCTTC
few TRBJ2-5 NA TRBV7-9 CASRMGVQETKYF TGTGCCAGCAGGATGGGCGTACAAGAGACCAAGTACTTC
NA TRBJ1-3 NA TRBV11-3 CASSSRDFAIYF TGTGCCAGCAGCTCCCGGGACTTCGCCATATATTTT
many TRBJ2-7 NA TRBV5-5 CASSLKGIRYYEQYF TGTGCCAGCAGCTTGAAGGGGATCCGTTATTACGAGCAGTACTTC
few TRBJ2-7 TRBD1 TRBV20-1 CSAIDRVRSYEQYF TGCAGTGCTATCGACAGGGTACGATCCTACGAGCAGTACTTC
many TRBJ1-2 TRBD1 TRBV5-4 CASSSTGGYGYTF TGTGCCAGCAGCTCTACAGGGGGTTATGGCTACACCTTC
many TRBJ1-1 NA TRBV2 CAGIQGLMEAFF TGTGCCGGAATACAGGGCCTCATGGAAGCTTTCTTT
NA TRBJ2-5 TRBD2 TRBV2 CASSESGGRETQYF TGTGCCAGCAGTGAATCGGGGGGACGGGAGACCCAGTACTTC
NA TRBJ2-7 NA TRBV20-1 CSARSRTGISPYEQYF TGCAGTGCTAGGTCTCGAACAGGGATCAGCCCCTACGAGCAGTACTTC
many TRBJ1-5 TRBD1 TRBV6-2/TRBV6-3 CASSYYPGQGRNQPQHF TGTGCCAGCAGTTACTATCCGGGACAGGGACGCAATCAGCCCCAGCATTTT
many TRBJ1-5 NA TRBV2 CASRSGGPSNQPQHF TGTGCCAGCCGCTCCGGGGGCCCATCCAATCAGCCCCAGCATTTT
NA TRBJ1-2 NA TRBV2 CASSLGRGVNYGYTF TGTGCCAGCAGCTTAGGAAGGGGAGTTAACTATGGCTACACCTTC
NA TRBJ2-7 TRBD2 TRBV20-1 CSASGLAGEEQYF TGCAGTGCTAGTGGACTAGCGGGAGAAGAGCAGTACTTC
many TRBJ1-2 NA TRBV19 CASSIVRGVSNYGYTF TGTGCCAGTAGTATCGTCAGGGGAGTTTCTAACTATGGCTACACCTTC
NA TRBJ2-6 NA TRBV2 CASSLRPGTSTGANVLTF TGTGCCAGCAGCTTACGTCCCGGGACATCGACTGGGGCCAACGTCCTGACTTTC
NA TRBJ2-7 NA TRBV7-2 CASSLQAGEQYF TGTGCCAGCAGTTTACAGGCGGGCGAGCAGTACTTC
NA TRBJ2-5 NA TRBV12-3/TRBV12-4 CASSYKTGRETQYF TGTGCCAGCAGTTACAAAACAGGGAGAGAGACCCAGTACTTC
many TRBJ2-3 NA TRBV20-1 CSASGSEAHTDTQYF TGCAGTGCTAGTGGTAGCGAAGCTCACACAGATACGCAGTATTTT
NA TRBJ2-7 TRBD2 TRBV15 CATSSASGRNYEQYF TGTGCCACCAGCAGTGCCAGCGGGAGGAACTACGAGCAGTACTTC
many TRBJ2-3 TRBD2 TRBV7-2 CASSYVGGTPDTQYF TGTGCCAGCAGCTATGTGGGGGGGACGCCAGATACGCAGTATTTT
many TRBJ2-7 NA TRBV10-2 CASSETGKPSYEQYF TGCGCCAGCAGTGAAACAGGCAAGCCCTCCTACGAGCAGTACTTC
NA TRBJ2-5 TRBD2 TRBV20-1 CSASGLAGVLETQYF TGCAGTGCTAGTGGACTAGCGGGAGTTTTGGAGACCCAGTACTTC
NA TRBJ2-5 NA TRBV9 CASSPTAGRSGQETQYF TGTGCCAGCAGCCCGACCGCGGGACGCAGCGGACAAGAGACCCAGTACTTC
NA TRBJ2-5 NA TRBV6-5 CASSLGGRFAEAPIETQYF TGTGCCAGCAGTTTAGGGGGGCGGTTTGCTGAAGCACCGATAGAGACCCAGTACTTC
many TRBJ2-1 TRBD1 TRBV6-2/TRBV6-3 CASTGQGRTEQFF TGTGCCAGCACCGGACAGGGCCGCACTGAGCAGTTCTTC
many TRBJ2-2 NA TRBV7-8 CASGGRDTGELFF TGTGCCAGTGGAGGGCGGGACACCGGGGAGCTGTTTTTT
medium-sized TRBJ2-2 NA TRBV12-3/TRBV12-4 CASSIVLGTGELFF TGTGCCAGCAGTATAGTTCTGGGAACCGGGGAGCTGTTTTTT
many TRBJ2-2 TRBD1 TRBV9 CASSVETGGTGELFF TGTGCCAGCAGCGTAGAGACAGGGGGCACCGGGGAGCTGTTTTTT
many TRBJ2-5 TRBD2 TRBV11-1 CASSLRSSGQETQYF TGTGCCAGCAGCTTAAGGTCTAGCGGTCAAGAGACCCAGTACTTC
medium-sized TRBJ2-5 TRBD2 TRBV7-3 CASSLAGGETQYF TGTGCCAGCAGCTTAGCGGGAGGAGAGACCCAGTACTTC
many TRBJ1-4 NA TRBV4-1 CASSQGPGTNEKLFF TGCGCCAGCAGCCAAGGTCCGGGTACTAATGAAAAACTGTTTTTT
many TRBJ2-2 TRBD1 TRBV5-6 CASSRQGAGELFF TGTGCCAGCAGCCGACAGGGCGCCGGGGAGCTGTTTTTT
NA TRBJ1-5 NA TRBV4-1 CASSQYGSNQPQHF TGCGCCAGCAGCCAATACGGGAGCAATCAGCCCCAGCATTTT